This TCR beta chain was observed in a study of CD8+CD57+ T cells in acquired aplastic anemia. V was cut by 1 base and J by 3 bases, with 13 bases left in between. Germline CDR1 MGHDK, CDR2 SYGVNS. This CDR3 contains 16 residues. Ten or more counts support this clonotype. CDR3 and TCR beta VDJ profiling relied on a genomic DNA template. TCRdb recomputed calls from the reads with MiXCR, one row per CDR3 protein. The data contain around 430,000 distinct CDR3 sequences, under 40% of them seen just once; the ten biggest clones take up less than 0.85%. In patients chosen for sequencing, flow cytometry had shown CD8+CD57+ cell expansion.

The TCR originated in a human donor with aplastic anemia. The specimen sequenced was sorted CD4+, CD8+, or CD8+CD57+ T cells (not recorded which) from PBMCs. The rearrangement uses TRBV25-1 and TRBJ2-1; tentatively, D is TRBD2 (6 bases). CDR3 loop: CASSESGVGFYNEQFF. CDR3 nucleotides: TGTGCCAGCAGTGAATCGGGGGTAGGGTTCTACAATGAGCAGTTCTTC.